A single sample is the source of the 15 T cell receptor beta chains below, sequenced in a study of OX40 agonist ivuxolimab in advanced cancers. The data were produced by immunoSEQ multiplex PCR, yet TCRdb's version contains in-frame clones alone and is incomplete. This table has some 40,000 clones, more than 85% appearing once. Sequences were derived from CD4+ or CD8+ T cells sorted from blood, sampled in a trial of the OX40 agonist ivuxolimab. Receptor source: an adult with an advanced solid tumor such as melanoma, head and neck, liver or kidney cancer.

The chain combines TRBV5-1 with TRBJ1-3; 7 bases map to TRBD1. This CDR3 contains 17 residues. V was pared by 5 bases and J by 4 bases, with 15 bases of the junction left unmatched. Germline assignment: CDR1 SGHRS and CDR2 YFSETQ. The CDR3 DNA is TGCGCCAGCAGTCAAAGTCTACCCCAGGGGGGGGGAAACACCATATATTTT. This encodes CASSQSLPQGGGNTIYF.

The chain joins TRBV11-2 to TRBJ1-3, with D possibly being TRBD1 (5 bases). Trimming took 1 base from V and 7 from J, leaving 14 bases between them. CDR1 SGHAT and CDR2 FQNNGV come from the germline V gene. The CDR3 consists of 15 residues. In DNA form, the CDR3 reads TGTGCCAGCAGCTTAGGGAGTCGACAGCGCAACACCATATATTTT. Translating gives CASSLGSRQRNTIYF.

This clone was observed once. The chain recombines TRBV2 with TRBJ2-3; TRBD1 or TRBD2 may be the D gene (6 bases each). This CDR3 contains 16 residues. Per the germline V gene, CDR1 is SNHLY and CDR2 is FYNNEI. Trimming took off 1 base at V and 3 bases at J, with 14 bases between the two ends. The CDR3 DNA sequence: TGTGCCAGCAGTGAAGTAGTGGGGGGCCAAACAGATACGCAGTATTTT. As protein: CASSEVVGGQTDTQYF. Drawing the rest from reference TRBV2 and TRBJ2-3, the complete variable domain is EPEVTQTPSHQVTQMGQEVILRCVPISNHLYFYWYRQILGQKVEFLVSFYNNEISEKSEIFDDQFSVERPDGSNFTLKIRSTKLEDSAMYFCASSEVVGGQTDTQYFGPGTRLTVL.

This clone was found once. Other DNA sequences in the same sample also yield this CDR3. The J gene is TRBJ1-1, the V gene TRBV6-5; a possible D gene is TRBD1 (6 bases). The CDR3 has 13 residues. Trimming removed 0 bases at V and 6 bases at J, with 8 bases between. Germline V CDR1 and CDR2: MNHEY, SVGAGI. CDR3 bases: TGTGCCAGCAGTTACTCGCCAGGGGCTGAAGCTTTCTTT. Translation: CASSYSPGAEAFF.

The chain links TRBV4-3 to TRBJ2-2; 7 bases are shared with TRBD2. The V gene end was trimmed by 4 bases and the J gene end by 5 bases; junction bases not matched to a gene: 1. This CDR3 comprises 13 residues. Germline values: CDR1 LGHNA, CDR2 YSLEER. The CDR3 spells CASSLGRTGELFF. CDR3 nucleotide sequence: TGCGCCAGCAGCCTCGGGAGGACCGGGGAGCTGTTTTTT.

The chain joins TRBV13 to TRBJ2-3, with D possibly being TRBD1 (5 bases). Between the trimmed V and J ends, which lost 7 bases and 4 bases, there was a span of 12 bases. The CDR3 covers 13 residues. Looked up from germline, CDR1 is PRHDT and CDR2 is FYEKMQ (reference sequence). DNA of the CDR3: TGTGCCAGCACCAGGGCATCGGCAGATACGCAGTATTTT. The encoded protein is CASTRASADTQYF.

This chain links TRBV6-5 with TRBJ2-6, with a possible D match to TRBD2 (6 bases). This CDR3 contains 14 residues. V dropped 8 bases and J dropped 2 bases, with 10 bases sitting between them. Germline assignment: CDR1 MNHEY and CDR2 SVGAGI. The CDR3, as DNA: TGTGCCAGCGTCGGGAGAACTGGGGCCAACGTCCTGACTTTC. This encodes CASVGRTGANVLTF.

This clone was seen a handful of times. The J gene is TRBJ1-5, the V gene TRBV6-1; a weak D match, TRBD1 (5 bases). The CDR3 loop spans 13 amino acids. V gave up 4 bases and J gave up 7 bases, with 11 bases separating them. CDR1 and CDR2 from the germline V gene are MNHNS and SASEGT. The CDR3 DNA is TGTGCCAGCAGTGTGGGGGTTTTCCAGCCCCAGCATTTT. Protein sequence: CASSVGVFQPQHF.

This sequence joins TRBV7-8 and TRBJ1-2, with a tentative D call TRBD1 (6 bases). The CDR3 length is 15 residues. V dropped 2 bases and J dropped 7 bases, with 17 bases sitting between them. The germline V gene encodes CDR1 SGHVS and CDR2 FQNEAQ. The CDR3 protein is CASSLRGSGEGGYTF. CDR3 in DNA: TGTGCCAGCAGCTTACGTGGGTCAGGGGAGGGTGGCTACACCTTC.

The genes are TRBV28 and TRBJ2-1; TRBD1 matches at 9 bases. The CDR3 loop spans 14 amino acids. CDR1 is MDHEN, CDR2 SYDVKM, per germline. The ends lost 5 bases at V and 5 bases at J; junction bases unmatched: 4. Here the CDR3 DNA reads TGTGCCAGCAGTGACAGGGGGAACAACAATGAGCAGTTCTTC. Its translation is CASSDRGNNNEQFF.

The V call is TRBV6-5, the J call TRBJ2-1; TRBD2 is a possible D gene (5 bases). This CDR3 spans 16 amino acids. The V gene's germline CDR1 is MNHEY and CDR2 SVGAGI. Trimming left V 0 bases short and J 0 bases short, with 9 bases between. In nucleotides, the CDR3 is TGTGCCAGCAGTTACTCGAAAGGGAGCTCCTACAATGAGCAGTTCTTC. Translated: CASSYSKGSSYNEQFF.

The CDR3 region has the DNA TGTGCCAGTAGTATAGGGACAGTTTGGGGAGAGACCCAGTACTTC. This sequence encodes CASSIGTVWGETQYF. The V and J genes are TRBV19 and TRBJ2-5; D may be TRBD1 (6 bases). This CDR3 comprises 15 residues. The V gene lost 1 base and the J gene lost 4 bases, with 13 bases spanning the gap. Germline CDR1 LNHDA, CDR2 SQIVND (reference sequence).

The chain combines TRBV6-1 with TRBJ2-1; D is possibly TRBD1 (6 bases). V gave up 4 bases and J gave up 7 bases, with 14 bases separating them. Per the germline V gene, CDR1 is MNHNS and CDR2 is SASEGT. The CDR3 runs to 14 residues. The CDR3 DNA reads TGTGCCAGCAGTGTCTTAGCAGGGGCTAATGAGCAGTTCTTC. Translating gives CASSVLAGANEQFF.

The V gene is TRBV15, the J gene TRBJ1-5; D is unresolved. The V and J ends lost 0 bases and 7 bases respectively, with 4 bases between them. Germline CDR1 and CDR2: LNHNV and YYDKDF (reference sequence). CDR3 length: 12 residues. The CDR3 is CATSRDSQPQHF. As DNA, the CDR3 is TGTGCCACCAGCAGAGATTCACAGCCCCAGCATTTT.

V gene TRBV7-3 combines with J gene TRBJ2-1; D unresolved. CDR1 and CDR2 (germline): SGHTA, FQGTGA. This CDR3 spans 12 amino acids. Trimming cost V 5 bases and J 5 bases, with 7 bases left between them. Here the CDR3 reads CASSLTDNEQFF. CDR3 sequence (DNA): TGTGCCAGCAGCCTGACTGACAATGAGCAGTTCTTC.